This T cell receptor beta chain emerged from a study of post-analysis software for immune sequencing data. Study-wide results and limits: Included in a set of roughly five TRBV segments more frequent in patients than controls were TRBV5-6, TRBV5-1 and TRBV20-1. Batch-mates among the samples co-clustered strongly by F measure.

With regard to this clonotype: The antigen is undetermined.

Prepared libraries of TCR beta cDNA carried unique molecular identifiers. When roughly 0.85 to 11 million T cells were used, they gave about 550,000 cDNA molecules. TCRdb re-derived calls from the PCR reads in MiXCR, one entry per CDR3 protein. Found here are 650,000 to 900,000 distinct CDR3 sequences, roughly 50% of them singletons; the top ten hold roughly 5.2%. The germline gives CDR1 MNHEY, CDR2 SVGEGT. The CDR3 extends over 16 amino acids. The germline V and J ends were trimmed by 2 bases and 0 bases, with 14 bases remaining between them. Sequencing input: blood. The chain carries TRBV6-2 or TRBV6-3 and TRBJ2-7; no firm D call. The origin of this receptor is a girl aged 10-17 years with multiple sclerosis. CDR3 loop: CASSYRRNGDSYEQYF. In DNA, the CDR3 is TGTGCCAGCAGTTACCGAAGGAACGGAGACTCCTACGAGCAGTACTTC.